This T cell receptor beta chain was sequenced in a study of regulatory T cells in long-lasting Graves disease. Germline assignment: CDR1 SGHTA and CDR2 FQGNSA. The trim removed 3 bases at V and 7 bases at J, leaving 10 bases unmatched. This CDR3 spans 16 amino acids. Arm-PCR of CDR3 regions and iRepertoire HTBI primers were used to build TCR beta libraries. In TCRdb, the multiplex PCR reads were re-called with MiXCR into one record per CDR3 protein. The table shows about 290,000 distinct CDR3 sequences, with 22% occurring only once. Comments on this clonotype: Its cognate antigen is unknown.

Findings and caveats of the study: With a small sample size, accuracy may have been reduced. Persistent Graves' cases showed lower TCR diversity than newly diagnosed cases. Under persistent disease, TRBV28, TRBJ1-2 and TRBJ2-5 were used preferentially.

This sample's time point: persistent/refractory GD, antithyroid drugs over 5 years with positive TRAb. Generation of the TCR library employed RNA extracted from PBMCs. Diagnosing Graves' disease relied on the American Thyroid Association guidelines. The TCR originated in a female donor with Graves disease. This rearrangement joins TRBV7-2 to TRBJ2-1, with TRBD1 matching 9 bases. The input for sequencing was peripheral blood mononuclear cells (PBMCs), taken when the disease was refractory, from a patient treated with antithyroid drugs. The CDR3 loop reads CASSFPRDRERNEQFF. CDR3 DNA sequence: TGTGCCAGCAGCTTTCCCCGGGACAGGGAGAGGAATGAGCAGTTCTTC.